These 32 T cell receptor beta chains came from one sample sequenced in a study of OX40 agonist ivuxolimab in advanced cancers. Data came from immunoSEQ multiplex PCR; TCRdb stores just in-frame clones and leaves some out. The data show under 25,000 clones, with around 83% seen just once and 16% held by the top ten. The sequenced sample was CD4+ or CD8+ T cells sorted from blood, obtained in a trial of the OX40 agonist ivuxolimab. These receptors originate from an adult with an advanced solid tumor such as melanoma, head and neck, liver or kidney cancer.

In DNA, the CDR3 is TGTGCCAGCAGCTTAAACCCGAGGGGCTACAATGAGCAGTTCTTC. Residues: CASSLNPRGYNEQFF. V usage is TRBV7-3 and J usage is TRBJ2-1; the D gene could be TRBD1 or TRBD2 (5 bases each). The CDR3 is 15 amino acids. Trimming removed 1 base at V and 3 bases at J, with 10 bases between. From germline, CDR1 is SGHTA and CDR2 FQGTGA.

V and J are TRBV7-9 and TRBJ2-5; TRBD2 might be the D (5 bases). There are 15 residues in the CDR3. V was shortened by 0 bases and J by 1 base, with 9 bases between the two germline ends. From germline, CDR1 is SEHNR and CDR2 FQNEAQ (reference sequence). CDR3 coding DNA: TGTGCCAGCAGCTTAGCGTGGAGGCGCCAAGAGACCCAGTACTTC. Translation gives CASSLAWRRQETQYF.

The chain has TRBV6-1 and TRBJ1-5; 11 bases are shared with TRBD1. Trimming removed 5 bases from V and 5 bases from J; junction bases left unmatched: 5. Germline lookup yields CDR1 MNHNS and CDR2 SASEGT. The CDR3 is 15 amino acids. The CDR3 coding sequence is TGTGCCAGCAGTTGGACAGGGGGCGAGGATCAGCCCCAGCATTTT. As protein: CASSWTGGEDQPQHF.

The rearrangement links TRBV6-5 to TRBJ2-1, with 11 positions matching TRBD2. The germline gives CDR1 MNHEY, CDR2 SVGAGI. The length of the CDR3 is 15 residues. Germline trimming cut 0 bases from V and 7 bases from J; bases unmatched to any gene: 2. The chain's CDR3 is CASSYSGLAENEQFF. Here the CDR3 DNA reads TGTGCCAGCAGTTACTCGGGACTAGCGGAGAATGAGCAGTTCTTC.

This clone occurred once. V gene TRBV21-1 combines with J gene TRBJ2-7; no DNA check was done on the table's D call, TRBD2. TRBV21-1 is a known pseudogene. The CDR3 has 15 residues. This CDR3 is CASSARLAGTYEQYF. In DNA form, the CDR3 reads TGTGCCAGCAGCGCCCGACTAGCGGGAACCTACGAGCAGTACTTC.

The CDR3 loop reads CASSGSSGDIMNTEAFF. The CDR3 coding sequence is TGTGCCAGCAGCGGGAGCTCAGGGGATATCATGAACACTGAAGCTTTCTTT. The chain combines TRBV5-4 with TRBJ1-1; D may be TRBD1 (6 bases). Germline assignment: CDR1 SGHNT and CDR2 YYREEE (reference sequence). The V gene lost 4 bases and the J gene lost 0 bases, with 19 bases spanning the gap. The CDR3 loop spans 17 amino acids.

This clone has only a few counts. The chain couples TRBV4-3 to TRBJ1-2; D is unclear. This CDR3 region has 16 residues. Germline CDR1 LGHNA, CDR2 YSLEER. Trimming cost V 0 bases and J 2 bases, with 13 bases left between them. This CDR3 reads CASSQELGQKNYGYTF. In DNA, the CDR3 is TGCGCCAGCAGCCAAGAATTAGGTCAGAAGAACTATGGCTACACCTTC.

The chain uses TRBV2 and TRBJ2-1, with D uncertain. Between the trimmed V and J ends, which lost 5 bases and 6 bases, there was a span of 2 bases. Germline values: CDR1 SNHLY, CDR2 FYNNEI. This CDR3 contains 10 residues. CDR3 DNA: TGTGCCAGCAGTTCCAATGAGCAGTTCTTC. Protein: CASSSNEQFF.

The chain has TRBV7-9 and TRBJ2-3; 9 bases agree with TRBD1. Per germline, CDR1 SEHNR and CDR2 FQNEAQ (reference sequence). Unmatched junction bases numbered 7, after V lost 3 bases and J lost 6 bases. The CDR3 extends over 15 amino acids. CDR3 nucleotides: TGTGCCAGCAGCTTGAGGGACAGGGAAGCCGATACGCAGTATTTT. It codes for CASSLRDREADTQYF.

J is TRBJ1-2 and V is TRBV19; 10 bases map to TRBD1. The CDR3 runs 14 residues. CDR1 is LNHDA and CDR2 is SQIVND in the germline V gene (reference sequence). J lost 2 bases, V lost 8 bases, and 5 bases had no gene match. CDR3 amino acids: CASRGTGVNYGYTF. The DNA of the CDR3 is TGTGCCAGTCGAGGGACAGGGGTAAACTATGGCTACACCTTC.

This chain connects TRBV10-1 to TRBJ1-3, with D hard to call. The CDR3 contains 13 residues. V lost 3 bases and J 0 bases, leaving 3 bases between the germline ends. Germline V gene data show CDR1 as WNHNN and CDR2 as SYGVQD (reference sequence). The CDR3 here is CASSDGSGNTIYF. As DNA, the CDR3 is TGCGCCAGCAGTGACGGCTCTGGAAACACCATATATTTT.

The chain recombines TRBV18 with TRBJ2-6; D perhaps matches TRBD1 (5 bases). The CDR3 loop spans 17 amino acids. CDR1 is KGHSH and CDR2 is LQKENI in the germline V gene. Deletions cut 2 bases from V and 1 base from J, with 12 bases between. The CDR3 DNA reads TGTGCCAGCTCACCAAGGGGCCCTTCGTCTGGGGCCAACGTCCTGACTTTC. It specifies CASSPRGPSSGANVLTF.

The chain uses TRBV6-5 and TRBJ2-2; 8 bases are shared with TRBD2. Germline trimming cut 6 bases from V and 6 bases from J; bases unmatched to any gene: 6. Germline V gene data show CDR1 as MNHEY and CDR2 as SVGAGI. The CDR3 loop spans 14 amino acids. Here the CDR3 reads CASRREEGAGELFF. CDR3 nucleotide sequence: TGTGCCAGCAGGCGGGAGGAGGGGGCCGGGGAGCTGTTTTTT.

The chain carries TRBV30 and TRBJ1-1, with D hard to call. Germline CDR1 GTSNPN, CDR2 SVGIG (reference sequence). The ends were cut back, 0 bases at V and 1 base at J, with 9 bases in the middle. The CDR3 totals 14 residues. CDR3 DNA: TGTGCCTGGAGTGTCTCGGGTCAGAACACTGAAGCTTTCTTT. This encodes CAWSVSGQNTEAFF.

This clone was observed a single time. V is TRBV18 and J is TRBJ2-1, with D maybe TRBD1 (5 bases). CDR1 is KGHSH, CDR2 LQKENI, per germline. The CDR3 runs 16 residues. Trimming took 0 bases from V and 4 from J, leaving 13 bases between them. The CDR3 region is CASSPPGLVGYNEQFF. CDR3 bases: TGTGCCAGCTCACCACCGGGGCTCGTAGGATACAATGAGCAGTTCTTC. The full variable domain, its missing parts supplied by reference TRBV18 and TRBJ2-1, is NAGVMQNPRHLVRRRGQEARLRCSPMKGHSHVYWYRQLPEEGLKFMVYLQKENIIDESGMPKERFSAEFPKEGPSILRIQQVVRGDSAAYFCASSPPGLVGYNEQFFGPGTRLTVL.

V usage is TRBV5-1 and J usage is TRBJ2-1; 9 bases fit TRBD2. The V gene's germline CDR1 is SGHRS and CDR2 YFSETQ. The CDR3 extends over 15 amino acids. Unmatched junction bases numbered 9, after V lost 4 bases and J lost 7 bases. DNA for the CDR3: TGCGCCAGCAGCCCCATAGCGGGGGCGGGGAATGAGCAGTTCTTC. Translation: CASSPIAGAGNEQFF. Together with reference TRBV5-1 and TRBJ2-1, the CDR3 gives the full variable domain: KAGVTQTPRYLIKTRGQQVTLSCSPISGHRSVSWYQQTPGQGLQFLFEYFSETQRNKGNFPGRFSGRQFSNSRSEMNVSTLELGDSALYLCASSPIAGAGNEQFFGPGTRLTVL.

This clone was observed once. This chain uses TRBV5-1 with TRBJ2-2, with a tentative D call TRBD2 (6 bases). The CDR3 has 13 residues. CDR1 and CDR2 from the germline V gene are SGHRS and YFSETQ. V was pared by 4 bases and J by 6 bases, with 10 bases between. The CDR3, as DNA: TGCGCCAGCAGCACGGGAGTCCCCGGGGAGCTGTTTTTT. Its protein product is CASSTGVPGELFF. The full variable domain, in which reference TRBV5-1 and TRBJ2-2 provide the parts outside the CDR3, is KAGVTQTPRYLIKTRGQQVTLSCSPISGHRSVSWYQQTPGQGLQFLFEYFSETQRNKGNFPGRFSGRQFSNSRSEMNVSTLELGDSALYLCASSTGVPGELFFGEGSRLTVL.

This chain uses TRBV6-5 with TRBJ1-6; possibly TRBD1 for D (6 bases). Germline values: CDR1 MNHEY, CDR2 SVGAGI. This CDR3 is 15 amino acids long. Between the trimmed V and J ends, which lost 0 bases and 7 bases, there was a span of 10 bases. CDR3 bases: TGTGCCAGCAGTTACTCTCGACAGGTGAATTCACCCCTCCACTTT. Amino acids: CASSYSRQVNSPLHF.

The chain combines TRBV7-6 with TRBJ2-1, with D possibly TRBD1 on 6 matching bases. Per the germline V gene, CDR1 is SGHVS and CDR2 is FNYEAQ. Trimming cost V 0 bases and J 0 bases, with 12 bases left between them. The CDR3 runs 17 residues. The CDR3 DNA is TGTGCCAGCAGCTTAGCACCCACAGGGAGCTCCTACAATGAGCAGTTCTTC. Its protein is CASSLAPTGSSYNEQFF.

The CDR3 DNA reads TGTGCCAGCAGGGGGTCTGGGGCCAACGTCCTGACTTTC. The encoded protein is CASRGSGANVLTF. J is TRBJ2-6 and V is TRBV27; D remains ambiguous. CDR3 length: 13 amino acids. V was pared by 6 bases and J by 1 base, with 4 bases between. CDR1 MNHEY and CDR2 SMNVEV come from the germline V gene (reference sequence).

The rearrangement joins TRBV5-4 to TRBJ2-7, with D possibly matching TRBD1 (6 bases). V lost 1 base to trimming and J lost 1 base, with 18 bases between them. CDR1 and CDR2 (germline): SGHNT, YYREEE (reference sequence). CDR3 length equals 17 residues. This CDR3 is CASSLRPGHLPSYEQYF. CDR3 nucleotide sequence: TGTGCCAGCAGCTTGCGGCCGGGACACCTCCCTTCCTACGAGCAGTACTTC.

The chain has TRBV9 and TRBJ1-4, with 8 bases aligning to TRBD1. The CDR3 is 15 amino acids. Unmatched junction bases numbered 3, after V lost 0 bases and J lost 5 bases. Looked up from germline, CDR1 is SGDLS and CDR2 is YYNGEE. CDR3 nucleotide sequence: TGTGCCAGCAGCGTAGCTACAGGGGGGAATGAAAAACTGTTTTTT. It specifies CASSVATGGNEKLFF.

This sequence joins TRBV7-8 and TRBJ2-7; TRBD2 matches at 8 bases. Trimming took 4 bases from V and 4 from J; bases not matched to a gene: 15. Germline CDR1 is SGHVS and CDR2 is FQNEAQ. This CDR3 has 17 residues. The CDR3 here is CASSSGGGNSRLYEQYF. In nucleotides, the CDR3 is TGTGCCAGCAGCTCCGGGGGGGGTAATTCAAGACTTTACGAGCAGTACTTC. Using reference TRBV7-8 and TRBJ2-7 for the parts outside the CDR3, the full variable domain is GAGVSQSPRYKVAKRGQDVALRCDPISGHVSLFWYQQALGQGPEFLTYFQNEAQLDKSGLPSDRFFAERPEGSVSTLKIQRTQQEDSAVYLCASSSGGGNSRLYEQYFGPGTRLTVT.

This chain joins TRBV7-2 and TRBJ2-7; possibly TRBD2 for D (5 bases). The CDR3 has 13 residues. Germline V gene data show CDR1 as SGHTA and CDR2 as FQGNSA. V was cut by 4 bases and J by 6 bases, with 13 bases left in between. The CDR3: CASSSLRVGEQYF. The CDR3 region has the DNA TGTGCCAGCAGCTCCCTGCGGGTGGGCGAGCAGTACTTC.

This sequence joins TRBV2 and TRBJ2-6; the match to TRBD1 covers 7 bases. This CDR3 comprises 16 residues. The germline gives CDR1 SNHLY, CDR2 FYNNEI. Losses at the gene ends were 4 bases for V and 0 bases for J; bases not matched to a gene: 3. The CDR3 nucleotides read TGTGCCAGCAGTGGGGACAGCCACTCTGGGGCCAACGTCCTGACTTTC. Its protein product is CASSGDSHSGANVLTF.

This chain joins TRBV5-1 and TRBJ2-7; 7 bases map to TRBD2. V shed 3 bases and J 8 bases; nucleotides not matched to a gene: 5. The CDR3 is made up of 12 amino acids. Germline CDR1 reads SGHRS; CDR2 reads YFSETQ. CDR3 loop: CASSWEGRQQYF. CDR3 nucleotides: TGCGCCAGCAGCTGGGAGGGGAGACAGCAGTACTTC.

The rearrangement uses TRBV6-4 and TRBJ2-3; D possibly matches TRBD1 or TRBD2 (5 bases each). The CDR3 has 15 amino acids. V shed 5 bases and J shed 0 bases, with 12 bases lying between them. Germline V gene data show CDR1 as MRHNA and CDR2 as SNTAGT. Written as DNA, the CDR3 is TGTGCCAGCAGTCGGGACGGTTCTAGCACAGATACGCAGTATTTT. Translated, it gives CASSRDGSSTDTQYF.

The rearrangement links TRBV18 to TRBJ1-1, with D possibly matching TRBD1 (5 bases). The CDR3 is 14 residues long. V lost 3 bases and J lost 4, with 12 bases in between. Germline V CDR1 and CDR2: KGHSH, LQKENI. CDR3 coding DNA: TGTGCCAGCTCACCTGGGGGGAGGGGCACTGAAGCTTTCTTT. Protein sequence: CASSPGGRGTEAFF.

V usage is TRBV5-5 and J usage is TRBJ1-1; D uncertain. The CDR3 has 12 amino acids. In germline, CDR1 is SGHKS, CDR2 YYEKEE (reference sequence). V lost 7 bases and J lost 1, with 8 bases in between. The CDR3 spells CASEQKNTEAFF. For the CDR3, the DNA is TGTGCCAGCGAGCAAAAGAACACTGAAGCTTTCTTT.

The gene calls are TRBV30 and TRBJ2-3, with 13 bases fitting TRBD2. The CDR3 covers 15 residues. Germline CDR1 GTSNPN, CDR2 SVGIG (reference sequence). The V gene end was trimmed by 1 base and the J gene end by 4 bases; junction bases not matched to a gene: 2. In nucleotides, the CDR3 is TGTGCCTGGAGTGATGGACTAGCGGGGGCAGATACGCAGTATTTT. Encoded protein: CAWSDGLAGADTQYF. Combining the CDR3 with reference TRBV30 and TRBJ2-3 gives the whole variable domain SQTIHQWPATLVQPVGSPLSLECTVEGTSNPNLYWYRQAAGRGLQLLFYSVGIGQISSEVPQNLSASRPQDRQFILSSKKLLLSDSGFYLCAWSDGLAGADTQYFGPGTRLTVL.

The gene calls are TRBV6-5 and TRBJ2-2, with 12 bases matching TRBD2. Germline V CDR1 and CDR2: MNHEY, SVGAGI. The CDR3 extends over 15 amino acids. V was clipped by 11 bases and J by 5 bases; unmatched bases: 9. In DNA form, the CDR3 reads TGTGCCTCTGGACTAGCGGGGAGGGGGACCGGGGAGCTGTTTTTT. Amino acid sequence: CASGLAGRGTGELFF.

This clone was detected once. The gene calls are TRBV18 and TRBJ2-5, with 7 bases identical to TRBD1. Germline V gene lookup returns CDR1 KGHSH and CDR2 LQKENI. CDR3 length: 14 amino acids. The V segment lost 1 base and the J segment 5 bases; nucleotides outside the gene matches: 4. The CDR3 spells CASSPRTGEETQYF. CDR3 bases: TGTGCCAGCTCACCACGAACAGGGGAGGAGACCCAGTACTTC. Based on the CDR3 plus reference TRBV18 and TRBJ2-5, the full variable domain is NAGVMQNPRHLVRRRGQEARLRCSPMKGHSHVYWYRQLPEEGLKFMVYLQKENIIDESGMPKERFSAEFPKEGPSILRIQQVVRGDSAAYFCASSPRTGEETQYFGPGTRLLVL.